These 2 T cell receptor beta chains came from one sample sequenced in a study of blood T cell repertoires in COVID-19. The table came from immunoSEQ multiplex PCR; TCRdb's copy has only in-frame clones and leaves some out. The sample holds about 140,000 clones, 88% seen once. Sequencing was performed on peripheral blood. Every receptor here comes from an older man with acute or convalescent COVID-19.

This clone has just one count. V usage is TRBV5-1 and J usage is TRBJ1-1; tentatively, D is TRBD1 (6 bases). This CDR3 contains 14 residues. Looked up from germline, CDR1 is SGHRS and CDR2 is YFSETQ. The V end lost 1 base, the J end lost 2 bases, and 9 bases lay between the germline ends. The CDR3 reads CASSLLGANTEAFF. The DNA for the CDR3 is TGCGCCAGCAGCTTGCTGGGGGCTAACACTGAAGCTTTCTTT.

The V gene is TRBV23-1, the J gene TRBJ2-7, with TRBD2 matching over 12 bases. TRBV23-1 is recorded as an ORF, its role being uncertain. The CDR3 runs 16 residues. The V and J ends lost 3 bases and 5 bases, in that order; junction bases with no gene match: 8. CDR3 in amino acids: CASSHLLAGGFHEQYF. The CDR3 nucleotides are TGCGCCAGCAGTCACCTCCTAGCGGGAGGGTTCCACGAGCAGTACTTC.